This TCR beta chain was sequenced during a study of human T cells and chemical hapten exposure. Study in general: Alopecia areata, totalis and universalis patients, mostly female, were included.

Germline V CDR1 and CDR2: DFQATT, SNEGSKA (reference sequence). Trimming shortened V by 3 bases and J by 7 bases, and 16 bases separated the two germline ends. The CDR3 spans 14 residues. This clonotype was picked up many times. Its specificity is unknown. Authors' methods: Samples contained a median of about 96,000 TCRs, with a range of 23,224 to 690,600. Via MiXCR, TCRdb re-called the RACE reads, giving one row per CDR3 protein. V and J calls and clone size were set by TCRdb, not the authors. Here the sample spans tens of thousands of distinct CDR3 sequences, 10% being singletons. Time point meaning: patch test 2, 6 weeks after DPC sensitization. Treatment indicated: therapeutic diphenylcyclopropenone sensitization with weekly scalp DPC. Alopecia patients between 18 and 70 years old and suitable for DPC were used as donors. Study-wide results and caveats: TCRs above 1 in 1000 frequency stayed constant with DPC sensitization.

The TCR sequence derives from a woman aged 45-65 years with alopecia areata. Some clones in this sample may be carry-over from other donors' samples. The chain carries TRBV20-1 and TRBJ1-5; D not resolved. Sample: whole blood, taken in connection with sensitization to the hapten diphenylcyclopropenone (DPC). The chain's CDR3 is CSASVAEELQPQHF. As DNA, the CDR3 is TGCAGTGCTAGTGTGGCCGAGGAGCTCCAGCCCCAGCATTTT.